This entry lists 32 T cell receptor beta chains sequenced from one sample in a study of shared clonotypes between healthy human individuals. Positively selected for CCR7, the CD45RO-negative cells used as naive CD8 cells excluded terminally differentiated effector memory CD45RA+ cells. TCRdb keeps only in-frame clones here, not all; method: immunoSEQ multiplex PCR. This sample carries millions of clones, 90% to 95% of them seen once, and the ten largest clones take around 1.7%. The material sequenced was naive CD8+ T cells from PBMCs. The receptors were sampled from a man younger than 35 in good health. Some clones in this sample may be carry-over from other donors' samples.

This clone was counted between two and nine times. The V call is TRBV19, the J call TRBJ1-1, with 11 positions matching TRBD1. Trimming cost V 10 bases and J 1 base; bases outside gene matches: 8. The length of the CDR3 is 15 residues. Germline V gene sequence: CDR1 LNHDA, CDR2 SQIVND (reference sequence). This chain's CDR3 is CATRDRGSGNTEAFF. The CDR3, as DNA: TGTGCCACGCGGGACAGGGGGTCCGGGAACACTGAAGCTTTCTTT.

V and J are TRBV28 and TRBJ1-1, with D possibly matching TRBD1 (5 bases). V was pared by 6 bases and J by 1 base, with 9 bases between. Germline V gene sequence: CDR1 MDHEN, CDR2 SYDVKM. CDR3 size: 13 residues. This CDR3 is CASRYQGNTEAFF. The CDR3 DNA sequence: TGTGCCAGCAGGTACCAGGGGAACACTGAAGCTTTCTTT.

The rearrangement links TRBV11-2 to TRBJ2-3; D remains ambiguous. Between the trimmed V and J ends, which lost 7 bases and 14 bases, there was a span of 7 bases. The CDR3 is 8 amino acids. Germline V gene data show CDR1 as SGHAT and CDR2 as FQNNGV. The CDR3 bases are TGTGCCAGCACTAAGGGGTATTTT. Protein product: CASTKGYF.

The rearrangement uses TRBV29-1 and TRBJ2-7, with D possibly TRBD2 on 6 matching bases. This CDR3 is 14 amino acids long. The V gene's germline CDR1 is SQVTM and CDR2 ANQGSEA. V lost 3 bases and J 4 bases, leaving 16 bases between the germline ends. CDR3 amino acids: CSVEGDSPGYEQYF. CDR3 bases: TGCAGCGTTGAGGGGGACTCACCGGGGTACGAGCAGTACTTC.

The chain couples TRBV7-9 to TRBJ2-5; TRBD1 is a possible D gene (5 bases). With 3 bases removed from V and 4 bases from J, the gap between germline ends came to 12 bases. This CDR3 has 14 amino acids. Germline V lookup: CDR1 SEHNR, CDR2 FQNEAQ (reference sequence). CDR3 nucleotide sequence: TGTGCCAGCAGCTTTTCGCAGGGTCCAGAGACCCAGTACTTC. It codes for CASSFSQGPETQYF.

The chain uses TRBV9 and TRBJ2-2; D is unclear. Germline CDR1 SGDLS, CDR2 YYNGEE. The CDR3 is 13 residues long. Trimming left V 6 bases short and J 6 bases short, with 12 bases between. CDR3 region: CASTLERAGELFF. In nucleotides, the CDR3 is TGTGCCAGCACCTTAGAAAGGGCCGGGGAGCTGTTTTTT.

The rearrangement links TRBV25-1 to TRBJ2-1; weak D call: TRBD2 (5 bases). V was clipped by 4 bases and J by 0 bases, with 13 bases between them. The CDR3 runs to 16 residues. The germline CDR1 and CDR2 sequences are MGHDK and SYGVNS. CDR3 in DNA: TGTGCCAGCAGTGGACCACTAGAATTCTCCTACAATGAGCAGTTCTTC. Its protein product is CASSGPLEFSYNEQFF.

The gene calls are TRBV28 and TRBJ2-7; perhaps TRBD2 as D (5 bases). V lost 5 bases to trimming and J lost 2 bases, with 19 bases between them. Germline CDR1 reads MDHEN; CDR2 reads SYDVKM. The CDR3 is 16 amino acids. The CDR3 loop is CASSPGSSEDPYEQYF. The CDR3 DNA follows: TGTGCCAGCAGTCCCGGTAGTAGCGAGGACCCCTACGAGCAGTACTTC. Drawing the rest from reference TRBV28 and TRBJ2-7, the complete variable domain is DVKVTQSSRYLVKRTGEKVFLECVQDMDHENMFWYRQDPGLGLRLIYFSYDVKMKEKGDIPEGYSVSREKKERFSLILESASTNQTSMYLCASSPGSSEDPYEQYFGPGTRLTVT.

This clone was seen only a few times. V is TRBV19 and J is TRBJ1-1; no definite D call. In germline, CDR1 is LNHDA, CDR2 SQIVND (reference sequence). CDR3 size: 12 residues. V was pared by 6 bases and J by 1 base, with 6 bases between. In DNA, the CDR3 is TGTGCCAGTAGAAATGAGAACACTGAAGCTTTCTTT. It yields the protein CASRNENTEAFF.

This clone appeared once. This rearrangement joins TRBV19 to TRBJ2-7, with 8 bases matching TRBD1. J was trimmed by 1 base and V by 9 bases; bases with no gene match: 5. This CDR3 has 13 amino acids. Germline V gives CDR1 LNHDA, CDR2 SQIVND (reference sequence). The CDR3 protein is CASTDRESYEQYF. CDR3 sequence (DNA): TGTGCCAGCACGGACAGGGAATCCTACGAGCAGTACTTC.

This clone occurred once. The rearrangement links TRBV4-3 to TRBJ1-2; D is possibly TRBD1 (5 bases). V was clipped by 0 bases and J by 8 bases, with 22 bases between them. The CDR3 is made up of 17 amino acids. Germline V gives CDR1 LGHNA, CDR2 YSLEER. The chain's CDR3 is CASSQDPSNRTDMGYTF. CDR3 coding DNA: TGCGCCAGCAGCCAAGATCCCTCTAACAGGACGGATATGGGCTACACCTTC.

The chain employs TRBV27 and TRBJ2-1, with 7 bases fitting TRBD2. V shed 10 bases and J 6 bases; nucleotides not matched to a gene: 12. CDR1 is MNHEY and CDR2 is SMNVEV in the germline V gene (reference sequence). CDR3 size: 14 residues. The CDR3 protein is CATKEASGLNEQFF. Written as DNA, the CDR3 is TGTGCCACCAAGGAGGCTAGCGGCCTCAATGAGCAGTTCTTC.

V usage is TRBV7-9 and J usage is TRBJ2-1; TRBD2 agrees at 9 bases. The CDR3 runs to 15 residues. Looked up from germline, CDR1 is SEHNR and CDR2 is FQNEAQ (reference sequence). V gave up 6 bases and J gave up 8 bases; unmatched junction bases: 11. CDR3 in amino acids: CASRPAGGRGDEQFF. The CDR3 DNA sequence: TGTGCCAGCAGACCGGCTGGCGGGAGGGGCGATGAGCAGTTCTTC.

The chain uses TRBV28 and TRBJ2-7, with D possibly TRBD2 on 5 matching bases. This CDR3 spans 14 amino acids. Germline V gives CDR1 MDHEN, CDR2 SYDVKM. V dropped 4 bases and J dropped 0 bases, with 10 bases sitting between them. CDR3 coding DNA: TGTGCCAGCAGTTCCCCCCGGGGCTCCTACGAGCAGTACTTC. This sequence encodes CASSSPRGSYEQYF.

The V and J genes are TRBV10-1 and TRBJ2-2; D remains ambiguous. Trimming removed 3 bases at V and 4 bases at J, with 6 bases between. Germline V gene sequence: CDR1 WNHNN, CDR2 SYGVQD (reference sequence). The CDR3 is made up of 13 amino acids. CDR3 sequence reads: CASSDKGTGELFF. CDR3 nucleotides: TGCGCCAGCAGTGACAAGGGCACCGGGGAGCTGTTTTTT.

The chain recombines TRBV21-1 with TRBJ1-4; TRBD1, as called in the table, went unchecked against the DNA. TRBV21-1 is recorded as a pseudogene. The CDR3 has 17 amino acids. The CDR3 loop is CASRKYRGGRYNEKLFF. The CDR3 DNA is TGTGCCAGCAGAAAATACAGGGGAGGACGCTACAATGAAAAACTGTTTTTT.

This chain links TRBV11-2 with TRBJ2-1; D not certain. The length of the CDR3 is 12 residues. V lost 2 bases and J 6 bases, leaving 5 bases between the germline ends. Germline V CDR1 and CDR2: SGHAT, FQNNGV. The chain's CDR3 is CASSLPANEQFF. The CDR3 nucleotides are TGTGCCAGCAGCTTACCCGCCAATGAGCAGTTCTTC. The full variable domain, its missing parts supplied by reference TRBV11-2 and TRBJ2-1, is EAGVAQSPRYKIIEKRQSVAFWCNPISGHATLYWYQQILGQGPKLLIQFQNNGVVDDSQLPKDRFSAERLKGVDSTLKIQPAKLEDSAVYLCASSLPANEQFFGPGTRLTVL.

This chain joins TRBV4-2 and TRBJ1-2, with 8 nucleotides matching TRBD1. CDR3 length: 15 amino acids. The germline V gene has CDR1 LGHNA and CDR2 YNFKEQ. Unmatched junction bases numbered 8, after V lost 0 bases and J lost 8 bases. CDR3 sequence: CASSQERQGAGGYTF. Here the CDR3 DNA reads TGTGCCAGCAGCCAAGAACGTCAGGGGGCCGGGGGCTACACCTTC.

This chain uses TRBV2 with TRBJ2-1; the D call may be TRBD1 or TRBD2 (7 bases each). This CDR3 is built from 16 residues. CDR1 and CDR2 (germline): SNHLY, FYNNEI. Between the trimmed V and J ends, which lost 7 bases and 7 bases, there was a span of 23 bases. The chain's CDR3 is CASTPGGGGLRNEQFF. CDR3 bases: TGTGCCAGCACCCCGGGGGGAGGGGGCCTCAGAAATGAGCAGTTCTTC.

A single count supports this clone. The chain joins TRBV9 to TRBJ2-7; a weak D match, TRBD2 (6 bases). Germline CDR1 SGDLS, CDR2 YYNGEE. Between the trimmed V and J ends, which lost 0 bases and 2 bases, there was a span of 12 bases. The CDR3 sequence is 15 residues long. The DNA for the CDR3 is TGTGCCAGCAGCGTAGATGGAGGGGCTGCCTACGAGCAGTACTTC. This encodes CASSVDGGAAYEQYF.

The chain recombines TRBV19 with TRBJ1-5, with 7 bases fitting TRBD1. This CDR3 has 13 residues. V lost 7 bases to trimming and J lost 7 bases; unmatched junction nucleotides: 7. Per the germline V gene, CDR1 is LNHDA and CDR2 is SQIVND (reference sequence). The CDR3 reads CASTGDSGQPQHF. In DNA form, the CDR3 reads TGTGCCAGTACCGGGGACAGCGGGCAGCCCCAGCATTTT.

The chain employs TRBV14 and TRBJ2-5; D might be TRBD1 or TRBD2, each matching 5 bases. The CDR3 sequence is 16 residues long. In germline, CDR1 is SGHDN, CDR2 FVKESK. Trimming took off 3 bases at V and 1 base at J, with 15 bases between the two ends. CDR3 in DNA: TGTGCCAGCAGCCATCCTAACCACGGGACCCAAGAGACCCAGTACTTC. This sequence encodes CASSHPNHGTQETQYF.

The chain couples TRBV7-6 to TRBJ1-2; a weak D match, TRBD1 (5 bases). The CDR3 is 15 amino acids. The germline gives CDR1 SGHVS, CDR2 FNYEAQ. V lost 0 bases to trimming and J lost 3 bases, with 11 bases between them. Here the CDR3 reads CASSLAAGGDYGYTF. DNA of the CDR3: TGTGCCAGCAGCTTAGCGGCGGGGGGGGACTATGGCTACACCTTC.

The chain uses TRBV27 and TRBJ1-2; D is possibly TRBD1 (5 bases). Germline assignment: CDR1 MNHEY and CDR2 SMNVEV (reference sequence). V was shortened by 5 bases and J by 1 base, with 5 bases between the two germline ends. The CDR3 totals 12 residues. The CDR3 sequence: CASSQGNYGYTF. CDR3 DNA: TGTGCCAGCAGTCAGGGTAACTATGGCTACACCTTC.

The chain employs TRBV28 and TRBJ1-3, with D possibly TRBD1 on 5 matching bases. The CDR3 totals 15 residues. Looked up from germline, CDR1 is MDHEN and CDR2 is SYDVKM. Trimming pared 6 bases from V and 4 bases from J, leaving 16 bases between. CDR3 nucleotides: TGTGCCAGCAGCACCCTCAGGGTTCGGGGAAACACCATATATTTT. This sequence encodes CASSTLRVRGNTIYF.

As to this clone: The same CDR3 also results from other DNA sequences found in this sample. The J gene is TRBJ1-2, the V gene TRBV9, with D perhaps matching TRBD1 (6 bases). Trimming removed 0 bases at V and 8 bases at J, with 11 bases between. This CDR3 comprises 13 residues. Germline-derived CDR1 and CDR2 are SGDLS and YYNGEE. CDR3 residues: CASSVGRGRGYTF. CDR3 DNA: TGTGCCAGCAGCGTAGGCAGGGGCCGAGGCTACACCTTC.

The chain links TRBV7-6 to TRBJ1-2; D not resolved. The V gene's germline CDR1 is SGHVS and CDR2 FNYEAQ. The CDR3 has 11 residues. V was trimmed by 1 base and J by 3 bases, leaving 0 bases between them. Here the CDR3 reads CASSLDYGYTF. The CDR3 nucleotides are TGTGCCAGCAGCTTAGACTATGGCTACACCTTC.

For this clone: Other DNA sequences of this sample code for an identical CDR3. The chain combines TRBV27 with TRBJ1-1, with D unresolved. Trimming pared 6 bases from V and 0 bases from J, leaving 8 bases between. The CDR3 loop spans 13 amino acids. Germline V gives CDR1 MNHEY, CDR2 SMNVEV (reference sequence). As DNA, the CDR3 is TGTGCCAGCAGCCTCTCCTTGAACACTGAAGCTTTCTTT. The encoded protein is CASSLSLNTEAFF.

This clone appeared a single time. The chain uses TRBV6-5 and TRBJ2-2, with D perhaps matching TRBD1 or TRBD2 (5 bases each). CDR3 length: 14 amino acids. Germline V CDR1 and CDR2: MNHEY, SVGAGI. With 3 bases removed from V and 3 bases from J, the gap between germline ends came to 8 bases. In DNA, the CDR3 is TGTGCCAGCAGTTATGGGACGGACACCGGGGAGCTGTTTTTT. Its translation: CASSYGTDTGELFF.

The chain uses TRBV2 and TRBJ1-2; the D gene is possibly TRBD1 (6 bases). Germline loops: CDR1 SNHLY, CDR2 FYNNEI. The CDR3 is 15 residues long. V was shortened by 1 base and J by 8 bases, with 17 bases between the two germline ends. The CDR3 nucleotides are TGTGCCAGCAGTGAAGAGGGGGACTATGGGCACGGCTACACCTTC. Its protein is CASSEEGDYGHGYTF.

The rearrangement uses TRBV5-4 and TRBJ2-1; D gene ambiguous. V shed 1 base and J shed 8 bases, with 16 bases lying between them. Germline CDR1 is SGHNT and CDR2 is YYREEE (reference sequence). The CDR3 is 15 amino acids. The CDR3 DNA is TGTGCCAGCAGCTTGAAAGTTGTTGAGTTGGATGAGCAGTTCTTC. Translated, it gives CASSLKVVELDEQFF.

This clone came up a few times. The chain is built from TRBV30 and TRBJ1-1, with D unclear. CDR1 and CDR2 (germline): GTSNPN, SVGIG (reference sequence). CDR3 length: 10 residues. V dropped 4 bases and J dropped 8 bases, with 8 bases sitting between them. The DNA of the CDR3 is TGTGCCTGGATCGCCTCCGAAGCTTTCTTT. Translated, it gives CAWIASEAFF.